Listed here are 23 T cell receptor beta chains from one sample, sequenced in a study of a mutant IDH1 vaccine in newly diagnosed glioma (dated by TCRdb to the early 2020s). Library construction relied on the immunoSEQ multiplex PCR assay. The immuneACCESS repertoire file appears here via TCRdb, limited to in-frame rearrangements. These files lack a portion of the clones; in checked studies, under half of the deficit traces to unresolved V genes, and the cause of the others is not known. The sample profile shows 44,000 or so clones; 81% of them were found once. The ten largest clones take up roughly 4.5% of the sample. Their recognized antigens are unknown. The sample's time point label, decoded: week 35, safety follow-up. Each vaccine dose, consisting of 300 ug of a 20-mer mutant IDH1 peptide in Montanide, was administered subcutaneously with topical imiquimod. The sample in question was PBMCs, obtained from a glioma patient whose treatment included an IDH1 peptide vaccine. The receptors shown here come from a woman between 35 and 50 years old with glioma. Some clones in this sample may be carry-over from other donors' samples.

This clone was recorded a few times. The chain joins TRBV5-1 to TRBJ1-2; D is undetermined. V lost 7 bases to trimming and J lost 4 bases, with 14 bases between them. Germline assignment: CDR1 SGHRS and CDR2 YFSETQ. This CDR3 has 13 amino acids. The CDR3 loop is CASGPPGTYGYTF. The CDR3 DNA sequence: TGCGCCAGCGGGCCCCCAGGTACCTATGGCTACACCTTC.

In this sample, this clone turned up a few times. The chain carries TRBV7-3 and TRBJ1-5, with D possibly being TRBD1 (6 bases). This CDR3 spans 14 amino acids. The germline V and J ends were trimmed by 6 bases and 5 bases, with 14 bases remaining between them. Germline CDR1 SGHTA, CDR2 FQGTGA. CDR3 sequence reads: CASSSGDFHQPQHF. Written as DNA, the CDR3 is TGTGCCAGCAGTTCAGGGGACTTTCATCAGCCCCAGCATTTT.

V is TRBV12-5 and J is TRBJ1-1; D is undetermined. The CDR3 extends over 13 amino acids. V was clipped by 1 base and J by 4 bases, with 7 bases between them. CDR1 is LGHNT and CDR2 is FRNRAP in the germline V gene. The CDR3 nucleotides read TGTGCTAGTGGTTTGGAGTCAGGCACTGAAGCTTTCTTT. Amino acids: CASGLESGTEAFF.

CDR3 nucleotides: TGTGCCAGCAGCTACGACGGGCTCTCCTACGAGCAGTACTTC. It translates to CASSYDGLSYEQYF. The chain couples TRBV13 to TRBJ2-7; D gene unclear. CDR1 and CDR2 (germline): PRHDT, FYEKMQ (reference sequence). Trimming cost V 4 bases and J 0 bases, with 10 bases left between them. This CDR3 has 14 residues. Drawing the rest from reference TRBV13 and TRBJ2-7, the complete variable domain is AAGVIQSPRHLIKEKRETATLKCYPIPRHDTVYWYQQGPGQDPQFLISFYEKMQSDKGSIPDRFSAQQFSDYHSELNMSSLELGDSALYFCASSYDGLSYEQYFGPGTRLTVT.

The chain links TRBV6-6 to TRBJ2-7, with 7 bases fitting TRBD1. The CDR3 covers 16 residues. With V trimmed by 2 bases and J by 4 bases, 11 bases remained unmatched. The germline V gene has CDR1 MNHNY and CDR2 SVGAGI (reference sequence). This CDR3 is CASSYPSTGALYEQYF. The CDR3 DNA sequence: TGTGCCAGCAGTTACCCCAGTACAGGGGCATTATACGAGCAGTACTTC.

V usage is TRBV28 and J usage is TRBJ2-5; D is unresolved. Germline loops: CDR1 MDHEN, CDR2 SYDVKM. The CDR3 runs to 12 residues. V dropped 5 bases and J dropped 5 bases, with 9 bases sitting between them. The CDR3 here is CASSPFDETQYF. CDR3 DNA: TGTGCCAGCAGTCCCTTTGATGAGACCCAGTACTTC.

The rearrangement uses TRBV14 and TRBJ2-1, with 12 bases that match TRBD2. V lost 4 bases and J lost 1; bases outside the gene matches: 5. This CDR3 is built from 17 residues. Germline V gene sequence: CDR1 SGHDN, CDR2 FVKESK. The CDR3 region is CASSLRGTSGSYNEQFF. CDR3 in DNA: TGTGCCAGCAGCCTACGTGGGACTAGCGGGTCCTACAATGAGCAGTTCTTC.

This clone was recorded a few times. This sequence joins TRBV7-9 and TRBJ1-1; possible D gene TRBD1, 5 bases. The V end lost 7 bases, the J end lost 1 base, and 16 bases lay between the germline ends. The CDR3 contains 15 residues. Germline lookup yields CDR1 SEHNR and CDR2 FQNEAQ (reference sequence). The CDR3 coding sequence is TGTGCCAGCAACATCTTTACCGGGGCGAACACTGAAGCTTTCTTT. It encodes CASNIFTGANTEAFF. Full variable domain (missing parts from reference TRBV7-9 and TRBJ1-1): DTGVSQNPRHKITKRGQNVTFRCDPISEHNRLYWYRQTLGQGPEFLTYFQNEAQLEKSRLLSDRFSAERPKGSFSTLEIQRTEQGDSAMYLCASNIFTGANTEAFFGQGTRLTVV.

The V gene is TRBV6-1, the J gene TRBJ2-3; D may be TRBD2 (7 bases). Germline assignment: CDR1 MNHNS and CDR2 SASEGT. Trimming shortened V by 9 bases and J by 1 base, and 17 bases separated the two germline ends. This CDR3 contains 15 residues. The CDR3 spells CASRVGGGGTDTQYF. CDR3 nucleotide sequence: TGTGCCAGTAGGGTAGGGGGAGGGGGCACAGATACGCAGTATTTT.

The V gene is TRBV28, the J gene TRBJ2-2, with 10 bases matching TRBD2. The V and J ends lost 5 bases and 7 bases, in that order; junction bases with no gene match: 13. Looked up from germline, CDR1 is MDHEN and CDR2 is SYDVKM. CDR3 length equals 17 residues. This CDR3 reads CASSIPSGRGMVGELFF. For the CDR3, the DNA is TGTGCCAGCAGTATCCCAAGCGGGAGGGGTATGGTCGGGGAGCTGTTTTTT. The variable domain in full, with the rest retrieved from reference TRBV28 and TRBJ2-2, is DVKVTQSSRYLVKRTGEKVFLECVQDMDHENMFWYRQDPGLGLRLIYFSYDVKMKEKGDIPEGYSVSREKKERFSLILESASTNQTSMYLCASSIPSGRGMVGELFFGEGSRLTVL.

The chain links TRBV27 to TRBJ2-1, with 9 bases identical to TRBD2. In germline, CDR1 is MNHEY, CDR2 SMNVEV (reference sequence). The CDR3 is 16 residues long. V dropped 3 bases and J dropped 3; count of bases not matched to a gene: 6. CDR3 DNA sequence: TGTGCCAGCAGTTTCGCGGGAGGGCCCCTCTACAATGAGCAGTTCTTC. Translating gives CASSFAGGPLYNEQFF.

The chain has TRBV11-2 and TRBJ1-4, with D maybe TRBD1 (5 bases). The germline gives CDR1 SGHAT, CDR2 FQNNGV. The CDR3 spans 15 residues. V was cut by 5 bases and J by 5 bases, with 15 bases left in between. DNA of the CDR3: TGTGCCAGCAGCGCGACGGGACGGAGGAATGAAAAACTGTTTTTT. It translates to CASSATGRRNEKLFF.

The CDR3 here is CASSFETVFSANYGYTF. The CDR3 DNA sequence: TGTGCCAGCAGCTTCGAGACAGTGTTTTCAGCTAACTATGGCTACACCTTC. The V call is TRBV11-2, the J call TRBJ1-2, with a tentative D call TRBD1 (5 bases). The germline gives CDR1 SGHAT, CDR2 FQNNGV. The CDR3 spans 17 residues. V lost 3 bases, J lost 0 bases, and 17 bases lay in between.

V and J are TRBV7-2 and TRBJ2-1; 8 positions agree with TRBD2. From germline, CDR1 is SGHTA and CDR2 FQGNSA. This CDR3 is built from 14 residues. Trimming took 4 bases from V and 4 from J; bases not matched to a gene: 3. The CDR3 DNA sequence: TGTGCCAGCAGCTCTAGCGGGTATTACAATGAGCAGTTCTTC. Amino acid sequence: CASSSSGYYNEQFF.

J is TRBJ2-1 and V is TRBV5-1; TRBD1 is a possible D gene (5 bases). Germline values: CDR1 SGHRS, CDR2 YFSETQ. The CDR3 is made up of 14 amino acids. V shed 4 bases and J shed 9 bases, with 17 bases lying between them. This CDR3 is CASSPDSAIREQFF. The CDR3 DNA reads TGCGCCAGCAGCCCTGACAGTGCGATCCGTGAGCAGTTCTTC.

The V gene is TRBV9, the J gene TRBJ2-3; D remains ambiguous. This CDR3 contains 15 residues. Germline V gene sequence: CDR1 SGDLS, CDR2 YYNGEE. V was shortened by 0 bases and J by 0 bases, with 8 bases between the two germline ends. DNA for the CDR3: TGTGCCAGCAGCGTAGGGGTCACTAGCACAGATACGCAGTATTTT. Its translation is CASSVGVTSTDTQYF. Drawing the rest from reference TRBV9 and TRBJ2-3, the complete variable domain is DSGVTQTPKHLITATGQRVTLRCSPRSGDLSVYWYQQSLDQGLQFLIQYYNGEERAKGNILERFSAQQFPDLHSELNLSSLELGDSALYFCASSVGVTSTDTQYFGPGTRLTVL.

V gene TRBV9 combines with J gene TRBJ1-1; D gene ambiguous. The ends were cut back, 0 bases at V and 8 bases at J, with 17 bases in the middle. Germline lookup yields CDR1 SGDLS and CDR2 YYNGEE. The CDR3 sequence is 15 residues long. CDR3 in amino acids: CASSVDQGDREEAFF. CDR3 coding DNA: TGTGCCAGCAGCGTAGATCAAGGAGACCGCGAAGAAGCTTTCTTT.

The chain is built from TRBV27 and TRBJ2-1; perhaps TRBD2 as D (5 bases). Trimming stripped 0 bases from V and 0 bases from J, with 9 bases between. The CDR3 is made up of 16 amino acids. Germline assignment: CDR1 MNHEY and CDR2 SMNVEV (reference sequence). CDR3 DNA: TGTGCCAGCAGTTTATCCGCGGGTTACTCCTACAATGAGCAGTTCTTC. It translates to CASSLSAGYSYNEQFF.

To note about this clone: One end of the junction varies from germline; a read error may be responsible. The chain couples TRBV7-2 to TRBJ2-2; 8 nucleotides line up with TRBD2. CDR1 SGHTA and CDR2 FQGNSA come from the germline V gene. CDR3 length: 15 residues. CDR3 sequence reads: CASSLAGKDTGELFF. The CDR3 coding sequence is TGTGCCAGCAGTTTAGCGGGGAAGGACACCGGGGAGCTGTTTTTT.

The V gene is TRBV25-1, the J gene TRBJ1-1; TRBD1 might be the D (5 bases). Per germline, CDR1 MGHDK and CDR2 SYGVNS. V was shortened by 6 bases and J by 0 bases, with 11 bases between the two germline ends. The CDR3 length is 14 residues. CDR3 DNA sequence: TGTGCCAGCAGGGAGACAGCACTGAACACTGAAGCTTTCTTT. Its translation: CASRETALNTEAFF.

The chain joins TRBV7-9 to TRBJ1-5; D unclear. Germline CDR1 reads SEHNR; CDR2 reads FQNEAQ (reference sequence). The CDR3 extends over 15 amino acids. Trimming stripped 4 bases from V and 3 bases from J, with 13 bases between. The CDR3 coding sequence is TGTGCCAGCAGCTCGTGGCAGGAGTACAATCAGCCCCAGCATTTT. This encodes CASSSWQEYNQPQHF.

This clone appeared a single time. The chain uses TRBV7-2 and TRBJ2-1; D is possibly TRBD2 (6 bases). Trimming removed 2 bases at V and 7 bases at J, with 15 bases between. CDR3 size: 15 residues. Germline assignment: CDR1 SGHTA and CDR2 FQGNSA. As DNA, the CDR3 is TGTGCCAGCAGCTTAAGCTCTCGGGGGTATAATGAGCAGTTCTTC. As protein: CASSLSSRGYNEQFF.

This chain links TRBV19 with TRBJ1-5, with TRBD1 as a possible D gene (5 bases). The germline gives CDR1 LNHDA, CDR2 SQIVND (reference sequence). The CDR3 is made up of 15 amino acids. Between the trimmed V and J ends, which lost 5 bases and 6 bases, there was a span of 17 bases. DNA for the CDR3: TGTGCCAGTAGTTCCGGACACGAAGCTGCTCAGCCCCAGCATTTT. It codes for CASSSGHEAAQPQHF.